Below are 20 T cell receptor beta chains sequenced from a single sample in a study of shared clonotypes between healthy human individuals. Libraries were prepared by immunoSEQ multiplex PCR; TCRdb keeps only in-frame clonotypes and omits some of them. Of roughly 2.5 million clones listed, just over 90% are singletons. The specimen sequenced was naive CD4+ T cells sorted from blood. The sample's subset: CD45RA+ positively selected. The receptors were sampled from a young man in good health.

V usage is TRBV20-1 and J usage is TRBJ2-5; D not certain. Germline CDR1 DFQATT, CDR2 SNEGSKA (reference sequence). V was trimmed by 3 bases and J by 5 bases, leaving 7 bases between them. CDR3 length: 11 residues. The CDR3 region is CSARLHETQYF. In nucleotides, the CDR3 is TGCAGTGCTAGGTTGCATGAGACCCAGTACTTC.

V usage is TRBV4-1 and J usage is TRBJ2-7, with 10 bases matching TRBD2. Germline-derived CDR1 and CDR2 are MGHRA and YSYEKL. The CDR3 consists of 16 residues. With V trimmed by 3 bases and J by 3 bases, 8 bases remained unmatched. The CDR3 sequence is CASSQGTGTSVYEQYF. In DNA, the CDR3 is TGCGCCAGCAGCCAGGGAACCGGGACTAGCGTCTACGAGCAGTACTTC.

This rearrangement joins TRBV6-5 to TRBJ2-7; D is perhaps TRBD1 (5 bases). Looked up from germline, CDR1 is MNHEY and CDR2 is SVGAGI. The CDR3 is 14 amino acids. The germline V and J ends were trimmed by 7 bases and 5 bases, with 18 bases remaining between them. In DNA, the CDR3 is TGTGCCAGCACTCCAGGGTCCCCACCCCACGAGCAGTACTTC. The encoded protein is CASTPGSPPHEQYF.

The chain carries TRBV19 and TRBJ2-1; TRBD2 aligns across 13 bases. The CDR3 spans 14 residues. V was clipped by 5 bases and J by 10 bases; unmatched bases: 5. Germline V gives CDR1 LNHDA, CDR2 SQIVND (reference sequence). Here the CDR3 DNA reads TGTGCCAGTAGTTCCCTGGGACTAGCGGGGGAGCAGTTCTTC. Amino acids: CASSSLGLAGEQFF.

The chain has TRBV2 and TRBJ2-1; D unclear. Deletions cut 0 bases from V and 12 bases from J, with 9 bases between. CDR3 length: 12 amino acids. Per the germline V gene, CDR1 is SNHLY and CDR2 is FYNNEI. CDR3 nucleotides: TGTGCCAGCAGTGAAGCTGGTTTATGGCAGTTCTTC. Residues: CASSEAGLWQFF.

V usage is TRBV14 and J usage is TRBJ2-3; D is unresolved. Per the germline V gene, CDR1 is SGHDN and CDR2 is FVKESK. The germline V and J ends were trimmed by 2 bases and 4 bases, with 10 bases remaining between them. This CDR3 has 14 residues. CDR3 DNA: TGTGCCAGCAGCCAATCATCTTTGGCAGATACGCAGTATTTT. Translating it yields CASSQSSLADTQYF.

This chain links TRBV4-1 with TRBJ2-2; 8 bases are shared with TRBD1. The CDR3 is 15 residues long. CDR1 is MGHRA, CDR2 YSYEKL, per germline. Germline trimming cut 5 bases from V and 3 bases from J; bases unmatched to any gene: 5. The CDR3 DNA is TGCGCCAGCAGCAGACCGGACAGGGACACCGGGGAGCTGTTTTTT. Protein product: CASSRPDRDTGELFF.

The sample holds one count of this clone. The chain joins TRBV6-5 to TRBJ2-5, with 10 nucleotides matching TRBD1. This CDR3 has 14 amino acids. V lost 4 bases and J lost 6; bases outside the gene matches: 5. CDR1 is MNHEY, CDR2 SVGAGI, per germline. CDR3 sequence: CASSFDRGLKTQYF. In nucleotides, the CDR3 is TGTGCCAGCAGTTTCGACAGGGGGCTAAAGACCCAGTACTTC.

With regard to this clone: Other nucleotide sequences from this sample produce the same CDR3. CDR3 sequence (DNA): TGTGCCACCAGCAGAGATCTCGGGGCCGGGGAGCTGTTTTTT. Translated, it gives CATSRDLGAGELFF. The rearrangement links TRBV15 to TRBJ2-2, with TRBD2 as a possible D gene (5 bases). The germline V gene encodes CDR1 LNHNV and CDR2 YYDKDF (reference sequence). Trimming removed 0 bases from V and 6 bases from J, with 8 bases in between. The CDR3 runs to 14 residues.

In nucleotides, the CDR3 is TGTGCCAGCAGTCCCCGGGACAGGGGGCGGGAGACCCAGTACTTC. Protein product: CASSPRDRGRETQYF. The rearrangement uses TRBV2 and TRBJ2-5; 12 bases are shared with TRBD1. V lost 5 bases, J lost 5 bases, and 6 bases stayed unmatched. Germline V gene sequence: CDR1 SNHLY, CDR2 FYNNEI. The CDR3 runs to 15 residues.

V usage is TRBV2 and J usage is TRBJ2-7; D gene uncertain. Looked up from germline, CDR1 is SNHLY and CDR2 is FYNNEI. This CDR3 comprises 15 residues. V gave up 3 bases and J gave up 0 bases, with 12 bases separating them. The CDR3 protein is CASSDADRSSYEQYF. CDR3 bases: TGTGCCAGCAGTGACGCTGATAGGAGCTCCTACGAGCAGTACTTC.

This chain connects TRBV5-1 to TRBJ1-2; D is unclear. Trimming shortened V by 2 bases and J by 4 bases, and 9 bases separated the two germline ends. Per germline, CDR1 SGHRS and CDR2 YFSETQ. The CDR3 is made up of 13 amino acids. The CDR3 nucleotides are TGCGCCAGCAGCTTAACTGCTGCCTATGGCTACACCTTC. Translated, it gives CASSLTAAYGYTF. The full variable domain, completed using reference TRBV5-1 and TRBJ1-2, is KAGVTQTPRYLIKTRGQQVTLSCSPISGHRSVSWYQQTPGQGLQFLFEYFSETQRNKGNFPGRFSGRQFSNSRSEMNVSTLELGDSALYLCASSLTAAYGYTFGSGTRLTVV.

The chain employs TRBV4-1 and TRBJ2-5; a weak D match, TRBD2 (6 bases). The CDR3 covers 15 residues. Per germline, CDR1 MGHRA and CDR2 YSYEKL. V was trimmed by 0 bases and J by 7 bases, leaving 15 bases between them. The CDR3 nucleotides read TGCGCCAGCAGCCAAGATTTGGGGAGGCAGGCGACCCAGTACTTC. Translated: CASSQDLGRQATQYF.

This sequence joins TRBV11-2 and TRBJ2-7, with unresolved D. Germline V CDR1 and CDR2: SGHAT, FQNNGV. Trimming took off 5 bases at V and 3 bases at J, with 17 bases between the two ends. CDR3 length: 15 residues. This chain's CDR3 is CASSQGRYLGYEQYF. DNA for the CDR3: TGTGCCAGCAGCCAAGGTCGGTATCTAGGCTACGAGCAGTACTTC.

The chain has TRBV18 and TRBJ2-7; 15 bases match TRBD2. The CDR3 runs 18 residues. Germline V gene data show CDR1 as KGHSH and CDR2 as LQKENI. Unmatched junction bases numbered 6, after V lost 1 base and J lost 2 bases. The chain's CDR3 is CASSPRGTSGRNPYEQYF. CDR3 bases: TGTGCCAGCTCACCACGCGGGACTAGCGGGAGGAACCCCTACGAGCAGTACTTC.

On this clone itself: Other DNA sequences in this sample translate to the same CDR3. The chain uses TRBV2 and TRBJ2-2, with a tentative D call TRBD2 (5 bases). Germline V lookup: CDR1 SNHLY, CDR2 FYNNEI. Trimming cost V 3 bases and J 5 bases, with 10 bases left between them. There are 14 residues in the CDR3. CDR3 in amino acids: CASSESRGTGELFF. The CDR3 DNA reads as TGTGCCAGCAGTGAGAGTCGAGGGACCGGGGAGCTGTTTTTT.

This clone was counted once. The gene calls are TRBV12-5 and TRBJ2-3; D possibly uses TRBD1 or TRBD2 (5 bases each). With 1 base removed from V and 0 bases from J, the gap between germline ends came to 11 bases. The CDR3 is 16 residues long. Germline values: CDR1 LGHNT, CDR2 FRNRAP. The CDR3 DNA sequence: TGTGCTAGTGGTTTGGGACGGGGCGGGAGCACAGATACGCAGTATTTT. Translating it yields CASGLGRGGSTDTQYF. Drawing the rest from reference TRBV12-5 and TRBJ2-3, the complete variable domain is DARVTQTPRHKVTEMGQEVTMRCQPILGHNTVFWYRQTMMQGLELLAYFRNRAPLDDSGMPKDRFSAEMPDATLATLKIQPSEPRDSAVYFCASGLGRGGSTDTQYFGPGTRLTVL.

The chain employs TRBV19 and TRBJ2-3; TRBD2 agrees at 8 bases. V trimming: 7 bases; J trimming: 5 bases; junction bases outside the gene matches: 8. Looked up from germline, CDR1 is LNHDA and CDR2 is SQIVND (reference sequence). The CDR3 has 14 residues. The CDR3 nucleotides are TGTGCCAGTACAAGAGCGGGAGTTCGAGATACGCAGTATTTT. Encoded protein: CASTRAGVRDTQYF.

CDR3 DNA sequence: TGTGCCAGCAGTGGCCAACAGGGGATGAGAGGCTACACCTTC. Its protein product is CASSGQQGMRGYTF. This rearrangement joins TRBV6-1 to TRBJ1-2; TRBD1 matches 7 bases. Germline CDR1 reads MNHNS; CDR2 reads SASEGT. V lost 4 bases and J lost 8; bases outside the gene matches: 10. This CDR3 has 14 residues.

Notes on this clone: This same CDR3 is encoded by further DNA sequences in the sample. V gene TRBV6-5 combines with J gene TRBJ1-1, with a tentative D call TRBD1 (6 bases). The CDR3 consists of 13 residues. Trimming cost V 5 bases and J 0 bases, with 7 bases left between them. CDR1 MNHEY and CDR2 SVGAGI come from the germline V gene. The CDR3, as DNA: TGTGCCAGCAGTCAGGGGTTGAACACTGAAGCTTTCTTT. It yields the protein CASSQGLNTEAFF.